These 10 T cell receptor beta chains came from one sample sequenced in a study of tumor and adjacent non-tumor tissue in lung cancer. This sample's RNA came from whole unsorted tissue. The library came from three nested PCR rounds adapted from ARM-PCR protocols. TCRdb called the multiplex PCR reads again in MiXCR, with one record for every CDR3 protein. The sample lists about 110,000 distinct CDR3 sequences; under 90% were seen once. The material sequenced was lung tumor tissue. The receptors shown here come from a man in his 70s with non-small cell lung cancer.

Details on this clonotype: The junction does not match germline at one end; this may be a read error. V gene TRBV28 combines with J gene TRBJ1-2, with D perhaps TRBD1 (6 bases). In germline, CDR1 is MDHEN, CDR2 SYDVKM. This CDR3 is built from 14 residues. CDR3 sequence reads: CTSAWGRHNYGYTF. For the CDR3, the DNA is TGTACCAGCGCCTGGGGGCGGCATAACTATGGCTACACCTTC.

About this clonotype: The conserved phenylalanine or tryptophan normally closing the CDR3 is absent here, so this likely arose from a read error. J is TRBJ1-1 and V is TRBV11-1, with D possibly TRBD1 on 5 matching bases. CDR3 length equals 14 residues. Germline CDR1 is SGHAT and CDR2 is FQDESV (reference sequence). With 5 bases removed from V and 4 bases from J, the gap between germline ends came to 14 bases. CDR3 DNA: TGTGCCAGCAGCCAGAGGACAAGGAGCACTGAAGCTTTCTCT. It is translated as CASSQRTRSTEAFS.

This clonotype was seen once. The chain links TRBV11-3 to TRBJ2-7, with D possibly being TRBD1 (5 bases). Deletions cut 4 bases from V and 5 bases from J, with 21 bases between. CDR1 is SGHNT and CDR2 is YENEEA in the germline V gene. The CDR3 sequence is 16 residues long. Here the CDR3 DNA reads TGTGCCAGCAGCTCCACCGGTATAACAGGAAATGACGAGCAGTACTTC. This encodes CASSSTGITGNDEQYF. Using reference TRBV11-3 and TRBJ2-7 for the parts outside the CDR3, the full variable domain is EAGVVQSPRYKIIEKKQPVAFWCNPISGHNTLYWYLQNLGQGPELLIRYENEEAVDDSQLPKDRFSAERLKGVDSTLKIQPAELGDSAVYLCASSSTGITGNDEQYFGPGTRLTVT.

With respect to this clonotype: The junction shows a germline mismatch at one end, possibly a read error. The V gene is TRBV29-1, the J gene TRBJ2-5, with D perhaps matching TRBD1 (6 bases). Germline CDR1 reads SQVTM; CDR2 reads ANQGSEA. The CDR3 consists of 16 residues. The CDR3 coding sequence is TGCGGCGCTAAGCCCTACTTCCAGACAGGTCAAGAGACCCAATACTTC. This codes for CGAKPYFQTGQETQYF.

This clonotype was counted ten times or more. The rearrangement joins TRBV20-1 to TRBJ2-7; tentative D call: TRBD2 (6 bases). Germline CDR1 is DFQATT and CDR2 is SNEGSKA (reference sequence). The CDR3 is 15 amino acids. V was shortened by 0 bases and J by 0 bases, with 12 bases between the two germline ends. The DNA for the CDR3 is TGCAGTGCTAGAGATCCTCGGACTAACTCCTACGAGCAGTACTTC. Translation: CSARDPRTNSYEQYF.

Worth noting for this clonotype: This may stem from a read error, because a much larger clone lies one nucleotide away. V gene TRBV20-1 combines with J gene TRBJ2-5, with TRBD1 matching 8 bases. The germline V gene has CDR1 DFQATT and CDR2 SNEGSKA (reference sequence). The CDR3 covers 12 residues. The CDR3 loop is CSAGTGEETQYF. The CDR3 DNA reads TGCAGCGCTGGGACAGGCGAAGAGACCCAGTACTTC.

Worth noting for this clonotype: The CDR3 carries no conserved terminal phenylalanine or tryptophan, so it likely arises from a read error. The limits of the CDR3 on the DNA are not certain, so only TCRdb's listed CDR3 is given. The rearrangement joins TRBV6-1 to TRBJ2-1. The CDR3 length is 15 residues, termini included. Germline V lookup: CDR1 MNHNS, CDR2 SASEGT. Here the CDR3 reads CASSEPEFSYNEQFL.

Of note for this clonotype: Relative to the germline gene, one junction end is altered; a read error may explain this. This chain links TRBV5-1 with TRBJ2-3; tentatively, D is TRBD1 (6 bases). CDR3 size: 13 residues. CDR1 SGHRS and CDR2 YFSETQ come from the germline V gene. The CDR3 is CASSLARVGTQYF. CDR3 DNA: TGCGCGAGCAGCTTGGCCCGGGTCGGGACACAGTATTTT.

Regarding this clonotype: The junction departs from the called germline gene at one end, perhaps through a read error. The V call is TRBV5-1, the J call TRBJ1-5; no definite D call. Germline lookup yields CDR1 SGHRS and CDR2 YFSETQ. The CDR3 is made up of 14 amino acids. The CDR3 sequence is CAIIPGHSNQAQHF. CDR3 coding DNA: TGCGCCATCATACCGGGTCATAGCAATCAGGCCCAGCATTTT.

About this clonotype itself: The conserved phenylalanine or tryptophan normally closing the CDR3 is absent here, so this likely arose from a read error. Because the CDR3's place on the DNA is in doubt, the DNA is left out and the CDR3 is given as listed by TCRdb. The chain uses TRBV6-2 or TRBV6-3 and TRBJ1-2; whether TRBD1, the table's D call, matches the DNA was not checked. Germline V lookup: CDR1 MNHEY, CDR2 SVGEGT. Including both end residues, the CDR3 is 15 amino acids long. The CDR3 region is CASSHPGQKNYGYTI.